The 11 T cell receptor beta chains below were found in one sample sequenced in a study of early T cells in non-severe SARS-CoV-2 infection (dated by TCRdb to about 2021). Library preparation was by 5' RACE. The instrument was a NextSeq 500. TCRdb reprocessed the public reads (quality trimming at Q25 with fastp, clone calling with MiXCR) and kept in-frame beta chains. Every entry covers one CDR3 protein and lists the most common genes and DNA from its rows. The sample data list some 49,000 distinct CDR3 sequences, and approximately 12% of these were observed just once. 7.5% to 9.5% of the sample goes to the ten largest clones. The sequenced sample consisted of whole blood. All receptors derive from an adult who was a healthcare worker with PCR-confirmed SARS-CoV-2 infection or an uninfected control (not recorded which).

V usage is TRBV4-1 and J usage is TRBJ1-5; D remains ambiguous. Between the trimmed V and J ends, which lost 0 bases and 0 bases, there was a span of 9 bases. The V gene's germline CDR1 is MGHRA and CDR2 YSYEKL. The CDR3 is made up of 16 amino acids. The CDR3, as DNA: TGCGCCAGCAGCCAAGATCACACATATAGCAATCAGCCCCAGCATTTT. Translating gives CASSQDHTYSNQPQHF.

Notes on this clonotype: This may arise from a read error, as a much more abundant clone is one base away. The chain couples TRBV11-2 to TRBJ1-1; TRBD1 matches 9 bases. The CDR3 extends over 14 amino acids. Germline V gene data show CDR1 as SGHAT and CDR2 as FQNNGV. The CDR3 DNA sequence: TGTGTCAGCAGCTCCCGGACAGGGGAGGCTGAAGCTTTCTTT. It translates to CVSSSRTGEAEAFF.

This clonotype was detected only once. The chain couples TRBV4-3 to TRBJ1-6; possible D gene TRBD1, 5 bases. Germline-derived CDR1 and CDR2 are LGHNA and YSLEER. V lost 0 bases and J lost 6, with 15 bases in between. The CDR3 spans 17 residues. CDR3 DNA: TGCGCCAGCAGCCAAGACCAGGGTTACGGAGCTAATTCACCCCTCCACTTT. Amino acid sequence: CASSQDQGYGANSPLHF.

By share, this clonotype ranks as medium-sized. The chain links TRBV19 to TRBJ2-7; TRBD2 matches 7 bases. V trimming: 3 bases; J trimming: 0 bases; junction bases outside the gene matches: 5. The germline gives CDR1 LNHDA, CDR2 SQIVND (reference sequence). The CDR3 has 15 residues. The DNA of the CDR3 is TGTGCCAGTAGTATGGGTCTAGCGGTCTCCTACGAGCAGTACTTC. Residues: CASSMGLAVSYEQYF. Drawing the rest from reference TRBV19 and TRBJ2-7, the complete variable domain is DGGITQSPKYLFRKEGQNVTLSCEQNLNHDAMYWYRQDPGQGLRLIYYSQIVNDFQKGDIAEGYSVSREKKESFPLTVTSAQKNPTAFYLCASSMGLAVSYEQYFGPGTRLTVT.

This clonotype showed up many times. V gene TRBV6-5 combines with J gene TRBJ1-4; 8 bases agree with TRBD1. The CDR3 totals 14 residues. V lost 4 bases to trimming and J lost 7 bases; unmatched junction nucleotides: 5. Germline CDR1 and CDR2: MNHEY and SVGAGI. CDR3 in DNA: TGTGCCAGCAGTTTCGGACAGGGTCCTGAAAAACTGTTTTTT. Amino acids: CASSFGQGPEKLFF.

This clonotype was counted a few times. This chain joins TRBV7-9 and TRBJ2-6; D may be TRBD1 or TRBD2 (5 bases each). Trimming shortened V by 1 base and J by 2 bases, and 9 bases separated the two germline ends. Germline CDR1 is SEHNR and CDR2 is FQNEAQ (reference sequence). This CDR3 has 16 amino acids. Written as DNA, the CDR3 is TGTGCCAGCAGCTTAGGAAGGGGAGCTGGGGCCAACGTCCTGACTTTC. Protein sequence: CASSLGRGAGANVLTF.

This clonotype was detected a few times. The rearrangement joins TRBV11-2 to TRBJ2-2; 8 nucleotides line up with TRBD1. Germline V gene sequence: CDR1 SGHAT, CDR2 FQNNGV. The CDR3 has 16 amino acids. J lost 1 base, V lost 4 bases, and 5 bases had no gene match. As DNA, the CDR3 is TGTGCCAGCAGCTCCACGGGACAGGTGAACACCGGGGAGCTGTTTTTT. Its translation is CASSSTGQVNTGELFF.

This clonotype was seen ten or more times. J is TRBJ1-5 and V is TRBV6-6, with D unclear. Per the germline V gene, CDR1 is MNHNY and CDR2 is SVGAGI (reference sequence). This CDR3 spans 13 amino acids. Trimming removed 4 bases at V and 4 bases at J, with 8 bases between. Here the CDR3 reads CASSSAGNQPQHF. The CDR3 coding sequence is TGTGCCAGCAGTTCAGCGGGGAATCAGCCCCAGCATTTT.

The chain carries TRBV13 and TRBJ2-7, with D perhaps matching TRBD1 (6 bases). V was trimmed by 1 base and J by 5 bases, leaving 18 bases between them. The germline gives CDR1 PRHDT, CDR2 FYEKMQ (reference sequence). The CDR3 has 16 amino acids. The CDR3 DNA is TGTGCCAGCAGCTTAGCCCTGGGTCAGGGGAGAGACGAGCAGTACTTC. Its protein product is CASSLALGQGRDEQYF.

The chain is built from TRBV20-1 and TRBJ1-1, with D possibly being TRBD1 (6 bases). This CDR3 spans 15 amino acids. Looked up from germline, CDR1 is DFQATT and CDR2 is SNEGSKA (reference sequence). V was shortened by 5 bases and J by 1 base, with 17 bases between the two germline ends. CDR3 DNA sequence: TGCAGTGCTCCTCCCGGGGGGGGCCGGAACACTGAAGCTTTCTTT. It translates to CSAPPGGGRNTEAFF.

The J gene is TRBJ1-2, the V gene TRBV28; D is undetermined. The CDR3 totals 13 residues. Looked up from germline, CDR1 is MDHEN and CDR2 is SYDVKM. The germline V and J ends were trimmed by 6 bases and 8 bases, with 16 bases remaining between them. The CDR3 reads CASSVTVGWGYTF. CDR3 nucleotide sequence: TGTGCCAGCAGCGTAACAGTGGGCTGGGGCTACACCTTC.